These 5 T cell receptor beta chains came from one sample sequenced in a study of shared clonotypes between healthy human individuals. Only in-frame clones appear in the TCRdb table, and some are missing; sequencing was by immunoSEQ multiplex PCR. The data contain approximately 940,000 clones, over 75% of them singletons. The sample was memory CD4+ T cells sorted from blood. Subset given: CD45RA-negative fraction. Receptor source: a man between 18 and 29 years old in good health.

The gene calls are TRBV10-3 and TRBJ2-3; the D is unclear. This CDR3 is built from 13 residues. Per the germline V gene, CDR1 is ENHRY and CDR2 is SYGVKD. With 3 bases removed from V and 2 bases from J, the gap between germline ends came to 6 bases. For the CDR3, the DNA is TGTGCCATCAGTGAACGGCTCACAGATACGCAGTATTTT. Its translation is CAISERLTDTQYF.

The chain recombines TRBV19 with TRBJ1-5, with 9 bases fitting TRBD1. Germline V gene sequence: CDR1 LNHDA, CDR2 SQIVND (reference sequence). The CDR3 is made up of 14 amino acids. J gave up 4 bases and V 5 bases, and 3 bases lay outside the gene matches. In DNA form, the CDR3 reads TGTGCCAGTAGTTACGGGACAGGGAATCAGCCCCAGCATTTT. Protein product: CASSYGTGNQPQHF.

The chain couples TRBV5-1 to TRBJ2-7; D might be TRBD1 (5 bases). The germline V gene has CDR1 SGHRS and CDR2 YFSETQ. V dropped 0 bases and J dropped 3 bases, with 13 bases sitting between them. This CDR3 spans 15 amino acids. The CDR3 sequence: CASSLAQGRNYEQYF. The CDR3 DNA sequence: TGCGCCAGCAGCTTGGCCCAGGGCCGGAACTACGAGCAGTACTTC.

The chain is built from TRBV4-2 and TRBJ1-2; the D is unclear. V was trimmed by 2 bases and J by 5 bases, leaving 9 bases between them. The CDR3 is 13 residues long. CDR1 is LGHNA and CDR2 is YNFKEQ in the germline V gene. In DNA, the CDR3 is TGTGCCAGCAGCCAAAGTCGAGGGTATGGCTACACCTTC. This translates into CASSQSRGYGYTF.

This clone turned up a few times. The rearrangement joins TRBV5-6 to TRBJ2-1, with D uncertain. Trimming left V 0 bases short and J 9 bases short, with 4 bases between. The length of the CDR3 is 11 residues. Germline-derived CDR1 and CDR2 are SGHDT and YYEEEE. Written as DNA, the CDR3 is TGTGCCAGCAGCTTGGGGGGTGAGCAGTTCTTC. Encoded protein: CASSLGGEQFF. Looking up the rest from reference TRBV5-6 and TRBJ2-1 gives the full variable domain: DAGVTQSPTHLIKTRGQQVTLRCSPKSGHDTVSWYQQALGQGPQFIFQYYEEEERQRGNFPDRFSGHQFPNYSSELNVNALLLGDSALYLCASSLGGEQFFGPGTRLTVL.